These 20 T cell receptor beta chains were sequenced from one sample in a study of cytomegalovirus exposure and HLA in healthy donors. PCR amplification relied on 60 Vbeta primers (plus 13 Jbeta primers). The method was immunoSEQ multiplex PCR; TCRdb's version includes in-frame clones alone and lacks a portion of them. The table shows 200,000 or so clones, with approximately 78% occurring only once. Sequencing used PBMCs. The receptors were sampled from a woman between 50 and 59 years old in good health and CMV-seropositive.

CDR3 DNA sequence: TGCGCCAGCAGCCCAGGCGGGGGAGGCACTGAAGCTTTCTTT. This translates into CASSPGGGGTEAFF. The chain couples TRBV10-1 to TRBJ1-1; TRBD1 is a possible D gene (5 bases). V lost 6 bases and J 4 bases, leaving 15 bases between the germline ends. This CDR3 contains 14 residues. Germline-derived CDR1 and CDR2 are WNHNN and SYGVQD (reference sequence).

Here the CDR3 DNA reads TGTGCCAGCAGTGAGGAGGTTGCCGGCAATCAGCCCCAGCATTTT. It codes for CASSEEVAGNQPQHF. The chain employs TRBV2 and TRBJ1-5, with D hard to call. This CDR3 has 15 amino acids. CDR1 is SNHLY and CDR2 is FYNNEI in the germline V gene. The V gene lost 3 bases and the J gene lost 2 bases, with 11 bases spanning the gap.

J is TRBJ2-7 and V is TRBV10-3, with a weak D call TRBD1 (6 bases). The CDR3 loop spans 13 amino acids. The V and J ends lost 3 bases and 1 base respectively, with 7 bases between them. CDR1 is ENHRY and CDR2 is SYGVKD in the germline V gene. CDR3 protein: CAISDGQSYEQYF. The CDR3 nucleotides read TGTGCCATCAGTGACGGACAGTCCTACGAGCAGTACTTC.

This chain links TRBV6-4 with TRBJ2-1; possibly TRBD2 for D (6 bases). The CDR3 is 14 amino acids. The V gene's germline CDR1 is MRHNA and CDR2 SNTAGT. Trimming pared 0 bases from V and 10 bases from J, leaving 13 bases between. CDR3 protein: CASSDSNGTREQFF. The CDR3 DNA is TGTGCCAGCAGTGACTCAAACGGGACTCGGGAGCAGTTCTTC.

This sequence joins TRBV5-6 and TRBJ1-1; D is unresolved. Between the trimmed V and J ends, which lost 4 bases and 1 base, there was a span of 20 bases. CDR3 size: 17 residues. The germline gives CDR1 SGHDT, CDR2 YYEEEE. The CDR3 DNA reads as TGTGCCAGCAGCCCCGACGGTATAGGCCGGGGGAACACTGAAGCTTTCTTT. It specifies CASSPDGIGRGNTEAFF.

V usage is TRBV25-1 and J usage is TRBJ2-3, with TRBD1 matching over 8 bases. The CDR3 covers 16 residues. After removal of 4 bases from V and 3 bases from J, the junction contained 9 bases not matched to a gene. Germline CDR1 is MGHDK and CDR2 is SYGVNS. The CDR3 sequence is CASSASGGRGTDTQYF. The CDR3 nucleotides are TGTGCCAGCAGTGCCTCAGGGGGCCGAGGAACAGATACGCAGTATTTT.

The rearrangement joins TRBV5-1 to TRBJ2-2; D is perhaps TRBD1 (6 bases). The germline V gene encodes CDR1 SGHRS and CDR2 YFSETQ. CDR3 length: 15 residues. V lost 6 bases, J lost 4 bases, and 16 bases lay in between. Here the CDR3 DNA reads TGCGCCAGCATCGATTTACAGGGACCCACCGGGGAGCTGTTTTTT. It codes for CASIDLQGPTGELFF.

This clone showed up just a few times. The CDR3 sequence: CASRAWGAGALNIQYF. The CDR3, as DNA: TGTGCCAGCAGGGCATGGGGAGCGGGGGCCCTGAACATTCAGTACTTC. The gene calls are TRBV2 and TRBJ2-4, with TRBD2 matching over 8 bases. The junction had 14 bases not matched to a gene; V was cut back by 6 bases and J by 7 bases. CDR1 and CDR2 (germline): SNHLY, FYNNEI. CDR3 length: 16 amino acids.

The genes are TRBV6-5 and TRBJ2-3, with 9 bases fitting TRBD2. Germline V gene data show CDR1 as MNHEY and CDR2 as SVGAGI. The CDR3 covers 14 residues. V gave up 6 bases and J gave up 4 bases; unmatched junction bases: 5. The CDR3 DNA reads as TGTGCCAGCAGCCGGGGACTAGCAGCAGATACGCAGTATTTT. It yields the protein CASSRGLAADTQYF.

The rearrangement joins TRBV19 to TRBJ1-1; D remains ambiguous. Trimming took 3 bases from V and 5 from J, leaving 10 bases between them. This CDR3 comprises 13 residues. Per the germline V gene, CDR1 is LNHDA and CDR2 is SQIVND (reference sequence). CDR3 sequence (DNA): TGTGCCAGTAGTATCCGAGGAGTAACTGAAGCTTTCTTT. It translates to CASSIRGVTEAFF.

This chain links TRBV18 with TRBJ1-5; D is uncertain. The V end lost 6 bases, the J end lost 5 bases, and 17 bases lay between the germline ends. The CDR3 contains 15 residues. CDR1 and CDR2 from the germline V gene are KGHSH and LQKENI. CDR3: CASSTSFGGDQPQHF. Here the CDR3 DNA reads TGTGCCAGCTCCACCTCTTTCGGAGGCGATCAGCCCCAGCATTTT.

The chain couples TRBV5-4 to TRBJ2-1, with TRBD2 identical over 14 bases. Trimming took 4 bases from V and 2 from J; bases not matched to a gene: 8. Germline CDR1 and CDR2: SGHNT and YYREEE (reference sequence). This CDR3 spans 18 amino acids. The CDR3 DNA reads as TGTGCCAGCAGCGGGGGACTAGCGGGAGAGGGGGCCTACAATGAGCAGTTCTTC. This codes for CASSGGLAGEGAYNEQFF.

The rearrangement links TRBV5-6 to TRBJ2-3; D possibly corresponds to TRBD2 (5 bases). This CDR3 is 13 amino acids long. V was shortened by 2 bases and J by 4 bases, with 8 bases between the two germline ends. In germline, CDR1 is SGHDT, CDR2 YYEEEE. CDR3 loop: CASSFRSADTQYF. The DNA of the CDR3 is TGTGCCAGCAGCTTTCGTAGCGCAGATACGCAGTATTTT.

This chain connects TRBV28 to TRBJ2-3; D not resolved. This CDR3 is 18 amino acids long. Germline V gene data show CDR1 as MDHEN and CDR2 as SYDVKM. The V gene lost 5 bases and the J gene lost 0 bases, with 21 bases spanning the gap. DNA for the CDR3: TGTGCCAGCAGTCCTCGATTGAAGCAAATCCCTAGCACAGATACGCAGTATTTT. Translating it yields CASSPRLKQIPSTDTQYF.

Written as DNA, the CDR3 is TGTGCCAGCAGCGCCCTAGCGGGAGGGCCCAATGAGCAGTTCTTC. As protein: CASSALAGGPNEQFF. The chain employs TRBV7-3 and TRBJ2-1; TRBD2 matches 12 bases. This CDR3 spans 15 amino acids. In germline, CDR1 is SGHTA, CDR2 FQGTGA. The junction had 5 bases not matched to a gene; V was cut back by 5 bases and J by 6 bases.

The gene calls are TRBV5-1 and TRBJ1-2, with D perhaps TRBD1 (5 bases). The CDR3 loop spans 18 amino acids. With 4 bases removed from V and 0 bases from J, the gap between germline ends came to 22 bases. CDR1 is SGHRS and CDR2 is YFSETQ in the germline V gene. The CDR3 sequence: CASSPTKMPTAANYGYTF. The DNA for the CDR3 is TGCGCCAGCAGCCCCACAAAAATGCCGACAGCTGCTAACTATGGCTACACCTTC.

In this sample, this clone turned up a few times. The chain carries TRBV6-5 and TRBJ2-1; D is unclear. Germline V CDR1 and CDR2: MNHEY, SVGAGI. The CDR3 is made up of 11 amino acids. The V and J ends lost 7 bases and 7 bases respectively, with 8 bases between them. CDR3 amino acids: CASMRLNEQFF. The CDR3, as DNA: TGTGCCAGCATGCGGCTTAATGAGCAGTTCTTC.

The chain recombines TRBV18 with TRBJ2-7, with D perhaps TRBD1 (6 bases). This CDR3 contains 14 residues. CDR1 and CDR2 (germline): KGHSH, LQKENI. The V end was cut by 3 bases, the J end by 1 base, with 10 bases between. The DNA for the CDR3 is TGTGCCAGCTCACCTGGGACATCTTCCTACGAGCAGTACTTC. It is translated as CASSPGTSSYEQYF.

The chain links TRBV9 to TRBJ2-3; tentative D call: TRBD2 (5 bases). This CDR3 has 18 residues. Germline loops: CDR1 SGDLS, CDR2 YYNGEE. V was shortened by 0 bases and J by 1 base, with 18 bases between the two germline ends. The CDR3 nucleotides are TGTGCCAGCAGCGTAGGGGAGCCGGGTCCGCCGGGCACAGATACGCAGTATTTT. This sequence encodes CASSVGEPGPPGTDTQYF. Full variable domain (rest looked up from reference TRBV9 and TRBJ2-3): DSGVTQTPKHLITATGQRVTLRCSPRSGDLSVYWYQQSLDQGLQFLIQYYNGEERAKGNILERFSAQQFPDLHSELNLSSLELGDSALYFCASSVGEPGPPGTDTQYFGPGTRLTVL.

The V gene is TRBV11-2, the J gene TRBJ2-7; TRBD2 aligns across 10 bases. This CDR3 contains 15 residues. Germline CDR1 and CDR2: SGHAT and FQNNGV. The V gene end was trimmed by 3 bases and the J gene end by 0 bases; junction bases not matched to a gene: 2. Here the CDR3 reads CASSFLAGGSYEQYF. CDR3 sequence (DNA): TGTGCCAGCAGCTTTTTAGCGGGAGGCTCCTACGAGCAGTACTTC.